The rows below give T cell receptor beta chains drawn from one sample of a study of T cells after yellow fever vaccination. MiXCR, run by TCRdb on the 5' RACE reads, gives a single entry per CDR3 protein. The sample contains about 120,000 distinct CDR3 sequences, around 9.8% of which appear only once. This specimen consisted of CD8+ T cells sorted from PBMCs, obtained on the day of the yellow fever booster vaccination. Every receptor here comes from a man aged 18 to 29 who received the YFV17D yellow fever vaccine. CDR3s include the opening cysteine and the closing phenylalanine or tryptophan. D genes are given only for firm matches. Not all rows give a size; the values are once, few, many and, for expanded clones, a class.

v_gene,len,abundance,d_gene,j_gene,CDR3nt,CDR3aa
TRBV4-3,16,many,TRBD1,TRBJ1-6,TGCGCCAGCAGCCAAGAGCTGGGGACAGGGAATTCACCCCTCCACTTT,CASSQELGTGNSPLHF
TRBV5-6,15,NA,TRBD2,TRBJ2-1,TGTGCCAGCAGATTGCGACTAGCGGGGGACAATGAGCAGTTCTTC,CASRLRLAGDNEQFF
TRBV6-5,15,few,NA,TRBJ1-1,TGTGCCAGCAGTAATACAGGACCGGGGAACACTGAAGCTTTCTTT,CASSNTGPGNTEAFF
TRBV4-1,15,NA,NA,TRBJ1-5,TGCGCCAGCAGCCAAGGAGGGGGTCCCAATCAGCCCCAGCATTTT,CASSQGGGPNQPQHF
TRBV20-1,13,few,NA,TRBJ1-6,TGCAGTGCTAGAGATCAGGAGAGCTCACCCCTCCACTTT,CSARDQESSPLHF
TRBV15,12,few,TRBD1,TRBJ1-5,TGTGCCATCCGAAACAGGGGCCAGCCCCAGCATTTT,CAIRNRGQPQHF
TRBV18,15,NA,NA,TRBJ2-7,TGTGCCAGCTCACCCTGGGACCGCCTCTCCTACGAGCAGTACTTC,CASSPWDRLSYEQYF
TRBV4-3,15,NA,TRBD1,TRBJ2-2,TGCGCCAGCAGCCGGGGGACAGGACTCCCTGGGGAGCTGTTTTTT,CASSRGTGLPGELFF
TRBV11-2,15,few,NA,TRBJ1-1,TGTGCCAGCAGCTTAGGTCGGCGGGGGAACACTGAAGCTTTCTTT,CASSLGRRGNTEAFF
TRBV11-2,13,NA,TRBD1,TRBJ2-2,TGTGCCAGCAGCACGACAGGGGGGTGGGAGCTGTTTTTT,CASSTTGGWELFF
TRBV9,14,NA,TRBD2,TRBJ2-1,TGTGCCAGCAGCCCCGGGGGGAGAGGCAATGAGCAGTTCTTC,CASSPGGRGNEQFF
TRBV7-2,14,few,NA,TRBJ2-7,TGTGCCAGCGGCTTCCGCTCGGGACTTTACGAGCAGTACTTC,CASGFRSGLYEQYF
TRBV2,13,few,NA,TRBJ2-7,TGTGCCAGCACTGACAGGACTACCTACGAGCAGTACTTC,CASTDRTTYEQYF
TRBV27,15,few,NA,TRBJ2-7,TGTGCCAGCAGCCGTGAGTGGACAGAATCCTACGAGCAGTACTTC,CASSREWTESYEQYF
TRBV6-2/TRBV6-3,16,NA,TRBD2,TRBJ2-3,TGTGCCAGCAGCCCGACTAGCGGGGATGGGACAGATACGCAGTATTTT,CASSPTSGDGTDTQYF
TRBV6-2/TRBV6-3,16,NA,NA,TRBJ2-3,TGTGCCAGCAGTTACGGAAGGGCAGGACCTACAGATACGCAGTATTTT,CASSYGRAGPTDTQYF
TRBV7-9,14,NA,NA,TRBJ1-5,TGTGCCAGCAGCCCCGGGACTAGCAATCAGCCCCAGCATTTT,CASSPGTSNQPQHF
TRBV12-3/TRBV12-4,12,NA,NA,TRBJ1-2,TGTGCCAGCACTTTGGGGGGCCTTGGCTACACCTTC,CASTLGGLGYTF
TRBV4-3,13,many,NA,TRBJ1-1,TGCGCCAGCAGCCAAAGCGGTCGAACTGAAGCTTTCTTT,CASSQSGRTEAFF
TRBV12-3/TRBV12-4,12,few,NA,TRBJ2-2,TGTGCCAGCAGTCGGGGTGTCGGGGAGCTGTTTTTT,CASSRGVGELFF
TRBV23-1,13,NA,NA,TRBJ2-5,TGCGCCAGCGGGGACACTATGGAGGAGACCCAGTACTTC,CASGDTMEETQYF
TRBV29-1,17,NA,NA,TRBJ2-2,TGCAGCGTTGTGATGCAGGGGCTCGGGGCGAACACCGGGGAGCTGTTTTTT,CSVVMQGLGANTGELFF
TRBV5-4,16,few,NA,TRBJ2-2,TGTGCCAGCAGCCACGGGGCGGGGTCGTACACCGGGGAGCTGTTTTTT,CASSHGAGSYTGELFF
TRBV20-1,14,NA,NA,TRBJ2-1,TGCAGTGCTAGAACCGACTCCGTATACAATGAGCAGTTCTTC,CSARTDSVYNEQFF
TRBV4-3,14,NA,NA,TRBJ2-5,TGCGCCAGCAGCCCGACGACTAGATCACAGACCCAGTACTTC,CASSPTTRSQTQYF
TRBV19,11,few,NA,TRBJ1-5,TGTGCCAGTAGTATAAACGACATCGTCCGCTTT,CASSINDIVRF
TRBV5-1,14,NA,NA,TRBJ1-1,TGCGCCAGCAGCTTGGCCAGGTTGAACACTGAAGCTTTCTTT,CASSLARLNTEAFF
TRBV6-1,22,NA,NA,TRBJ1-5,TGTGCCAGCAGTGAAGCTTACGGGGTGGGGTCCTTAGACGAATATAGCAATCAGCCCCAGCATTTT,CASSEAYGVGSLDEYSNQPQHF
TRBV29-1,13,few,NA,TRBJ2-1,TGCAGCGTTGTTCTAGACTCTTACAATGAGCAGTTCTTC,CSVVLDSYNEQFF
TRBV9,14,many,TRBD1,TRBJ1-2,TGTGCCAGCACCGGGACAGGGGCGGCCTATGGCTACACCTTC,CASTGTGAAYGYTF
TRBV4-1,13,once,NA,TRBJ2-7,TGCGCCAGCAGCCAGCTAGCCACGGGCGAGCAGTACTTC,CASSQLATGEQYF
TRBV3-1,15,few,TRBD1,TRBJ2-5,TGTGCCAGCAGCCAAGATCACACCAGGGGGGAGACCCAGTACTTC,CASSQDHTRGETQYF
TRBV12-3/TRBV12-4,13,few,NA,TRBJ1-2,TGTGCCAGCAGGGAAGCAGCAGGCGATGGCTACACCTTC,CASREAAGDGYTF
TRBV7-3,20,NA,TRBD2,TRBJ2-3,TGTGCCAGCAGCCCAACTAGCGGGGGGGCTTGGTTGCCGGGCACAGATACGCAGTATTTT,CASSPTSGGAWLPGTDTQYF
TRBV18,15,NA,NA,TRBJ1-2,TGTGCCAGCTCCCACGCCCTGTCGACGGTCTATGGCTACACCTTC,CASSHALSTVYGYTF
TRBV15,15,NA,TRBD2,TRBJ2-1,TGTGCCACCAGCAGAGGCCGGGGGGGCTCGGATGAGCAGTTCTTC,CATSRGRGGSDEQFF
TRBV7-9,19,few,TRBD1,TRBJ2-7,TGTGCCAGCAGCTTAGTGGGGCACAGGGGGCTTGGCCCTCCCTACGAGCAGTACTTC,CASSLVGHRGLGPPYEQYF
TRBV20-1,14,many,NA,TRBJ1-2,TGCAGTGCTCGCCGGCAGGCGACGAACTATGGCTACACCTTC,CSARRQATNYGYTF
TRBV5-1,12,NA,NA,TRBJ2-1,TGCGCCAGCAGCCTACAGGGCCATGAGCAGTTCTTC,CASSLQGHEQFF
TRBV12-3/TRBV12-4,14,few,NA,TRBJ1-1,TGTGCCAGCAGTTTCAGTCGGCAGAACACTGAAGCTTTCTTT,CASSFSRQNTEAFF
TRBV27,14,NA,TRBD2,TRBJ2-2,TGTGCCAGCAGGGGGGCGGGGGGAACCGGGGAGCTGTTTTTT,CASRGAGGTGELFF
TRBV19,15,few,NA,TRBJ2-7,TGTGCCAGTAGTATGGGTTCCAGGTTTAAGGACGAGCAGTACTTC,CASSMGSRFKDEQYF
TRBV7-2,16,few,NA,TRBJ1-2,TGTGCCAGCAGCTTATTACCAGGGACCCCGTGGAATGGCTACACCTTC,CASSLLPGTPWNGYTF
TRBV6-9,11,NA,NA,TRBJ2-5,TGTGCCAGCAGTTCCAAAGAGACCCAGTACTTC,CASSSKETQYF
TRBV7-9,18,few,NA,TRBJ2-5,TGTGCCAGCAGCCCCCGACTTCCGGCGACTTTTGGGGAAGAGACCCAGTACTTC,CASSPRLPATFGEETQYF
TRBV10-3,13,many,NA,TRBJ1-3,TGTGCCATCAGTTACAGCTCTGGAAACACCATATATTTT,CAISYSSGNTIYF